The text below deals with one TCR beta chain. Its target is unknown. The sample belongs to a study of T-cell memory formation after mild COVID-19. Study results and limitations: Later expanders leaned CD4+, whereas clones that contracted between day 15 and 85 were balanced CD4/CD8.

Using its own MiXCR run on the 5' RACE reads, TCRdb lists one record per CDR3 protein. Of around 250,000 distinct CDR3 sequences in the sample, over 8.5% are singletons; the top ten hold around 23%. V lost 10 bases and J lost 1, with 10 bases in between. The CDR3 extends over 12 amino acids. The V gene's germline CDR1 is MDHEN and CDR2 SYDVKM. The clonotype was recovered from a man aged 18-30 years who had mild COVID-19 (a few samples of this study predate the infection). Cell type and time point are not known. The chain carries TRBV28 and TRBJ1-2; no clear D gene. The sequenced sample was PBMCs or a T cell subset sorted from them (not recorded which). The CDR3 here is CATSFVNYGYTF. In DNA form, the CDR3 reads TGTGCCACCTCTTTCGTTAACTATGGCTACACCTTC.